The rows below give T cell receptor beta chains drawn from one sample of a study of T-cell reconstitution after alpha-beta-depleted transplantation in children. TCRdb independently ran MiXCR on the PCR reads; one entry per CDR3 protein. This sample has roughly 340,000 distinct CDR3 sequences, with 15% to 20% found just once. The input for sequencing was PBMCs, mostly from graft donor cells, taken 360 days after TCRalphabeta/CD19-depleted stem cell transplant. Source of these receptors: a male patient between 2 and 9 years old who had a stem cell transplant for acute lymphoblastic leukemia, so the T cells may come from the graft donor. The CDR3 runs from the conserved cysteine through the conserved F or W. D genes are given only for firm matches. Clone size is given for some rows only: seen once, a few or many times, or a class if the clone is expanded.

j_gene: TRBJ2-3; d_gene: TRBD2; v_gene: TRBV27; abundance: few; CDR3aa: CASIATSGTDTQYF
j_gene: TRBJ2-7; d_gene: -; v_gene: TRBV7-9; abundance: few; CDR3aa: CASSLVGGAQPYEQYF
j_gene: TRBJ1-1; d_gene: TRBD1; v_gene: TRBV11-2; abundance: -; CDR3aa: CASSFTTVGQGGAFF
j_gene: TRBJ2-1; d_gene: TRBD2; v_gene: TRBV12-3/TRBV12-4; abundance: many; CDR3aa: CASSLGGRAGEQFF
j_gene: TRBJ1-2; d_gene: -; v_gene: TRBV18; abundance: once; CDR3aa: CASSAARGYTF
j_gene: TRBJ2-1; d_gene: -; v_gene: TRBV24-1; abundance: few; CDR3aa: CATSDSAGLLSYNEQFF
j_gene: TRBJ2-3; d_gene: -; v_gene: TRBV7-3; abundance: once; CDR3aa: CASSLKSGGLGDTQYF
j_gene: TRBJ2-1; d_gene: TRBD1; v_gene: TRBV18; abundance: -; CDR3aa: CASSHAHGQGFNEQFF
j_gene: TRBJ2-1; d_gene: -; v_gene: TRBV27; abundance: few; CDR3aa: CASSLGPHGPPDNEQFF
j_gene: TRBJ2-1; d_gene: -; v_gene: TRBV6-5; abundance: many; CDR3aa: CASSWARQSSYNEQFF
j_gene: TRBJ2-1; d_gene: TRBD2; v_gene: TRBV20-1; abundance: few; CDR3aa: CSARGLAESNEQFF
j_gene: TRBJ2-1; d_gene: TRBD1; v_gene: TRBV10-2; abundance: many; CDR3aa: CASSFRDRGSYNEQFF
j_gene: TRBJ2-1; d_gene: -; v_gene: TRBV12-3/TRBV12-4; abundance: -; CDR3aa: CASSNPGHSYNEQFF
j_gene: TRBJ1-6; d_gene: -; v_gene: TRBV12-3/TRBV12-4; abundance: few; CDR3aa: CASSLAGVLHF
j_gene: TRBJ2-1; d_gene: TRBD2; v_gene: TRBV4-3; abundance: few; CDR3aa: CASSQERLAGGGDNEQFF
j_gene: TRBJ1-2; d_gene: -; v_gene: TRBV5-1; abundance: many; CDR3aa: CASSLDRGVPIYGYTF
j_gene: TRBJ2-3; d_gene: TRBD2; v_gene: TRBV6-1; abundance: few; CDR3aa: CASSEGRETSQYF
j_gene: TRBJ2-7; d_gene: TRBD1; v_gene: TRBV4-1; abundance: few; CDR3aa: CASSQWTGGDEQYF
j_gene: TRBJ2-3; d_gene: -; v_gene: TRBV7-2; abundance: -; CDR3aa: CASSYLGGFADTQYF
j_gene: TRBJ2-4; d_gene: TRBD1; v_gene: TRBV15; abundance: few; CDR3aa: CATSTGTENIQYF
j_gene: TRBJ2-1; d_gene: TRBD2; v_gene: TRBV7-9; abundance: few; CDR3aa: CASSLSPGGQNEQFF
j_gene: TRBJ2-3; d_gene: -; v_gene: TRBV28; abundance: few; CDR3aa: CASSLVADRPNTQYF
j_gene: TRBJ2-7; d_gene: -; v_gene: TRBV5-1; abundance: few; CDR3aa: CASRLAVSYEQYF
j_gene: TRBJ2-4; d_gene: TRBD2; v_gene: TRBV4-1; abundance: -; CDR3aa: CASSPGLRKNIQYF
j_gene: TRBJ2-7; d_gene: TRBD2; v_gene: TRBV20-1; abundance: few; CDR3aa: CSAWTSGVPYEQYF
j_gene: TRBJ2-1; d_gene: -; v_gene: TRBV10-3; abundance: -; CDR3aa: CAIRSVEQGGNEQFF
j_gene: TRBJ2-7; d_gene: -; v_gene: TRBV29-1; abundance: many; CDR3aa: CSVEDRRGSFLEQYF
j_gene: TRBJ1-4; d_gene: -; v_gene: TRBV7-8; abundance: -; CDR3aa: CASSFTDSRNEKLFF
j_gene: TRBJ2-4; d_gene: TRBD1; v_gene: TRBV5-1; abundance: -; CDR3aa: CASSIGGTGRVGNIQYF
j_gene: TRBJ1-1; d_gene: TRBD1; v_gene: TRBV12-3/TRBV12-4; abundance: many; CDR3aa: CASTKGTDDTEAFF
j_gene: TRBJ2-1; d_gene: -; v_gene: TRBV10-3; abundance: many; CDR3aa: CAIRDYPDSLLRGNEQFF
j_gene: TRBJ2-4; d_gene: -; v_gene: TRBV10-3; abundance: -; CDR3aa: CAIFRQGGFKNIQYF
j_gene: TRBJ1-1; d_gene: TRBD1; v_gene: TRBV7-3; abundance: -; CDR3aa: CASSFLDRVEKAFF
j_gene: TRBJ2-7; d_gene: TRBD2; v_gene: TRBV7-9; abundance: -; CDR3aa: CASSFLAGGSEQYF
j_gene: TRBJ2-6; d_gene: -; v_gene: TRBV11-1; abundance: -; CDR3aa: CASSLARPGANVLTF
j_gene: TRBJ2-1; d_gene: TRBD2; v_gene: TRBV10-3; abundance: -; CDR3aa: CAISESWLAGRNEQFF
j_gene: TRBJ2-7; d_gene: TRBD1; v_gene: TRBV12-3/TRBV12-4; abundance: -; CDR3aa: CASSLGQGASSEQYF
j_gene: TRBJ2-5; d_gene: -; v_gene: TRBV20-1; abundance: few; CDR3aa: CSARESWTTYAETQYF
j_gene: TRBJ1-1; d_gene: -; v_gene: TRBV5-1; abundance: few; CDR3aa: CASSLKGPPNTEAFF
j_gene: TRBJ2-3; d_gene: -; v_gene: TRBV9; abundance: -; CDR3aa: CASSHNPEGPTDTQYF
j_gene: TRBJ2-4; d_gene: TRBD2; v_gene: TRBV15; abundance: few; CDR3aa: CATSRDKRDVIQYF
j_gene: TRBJ2-5; d_gene: -; v_gene: TRBV5-1; abundance: many; CDR3aa: CASSLVSETQYF
j_gene: TRBJ1-1; d_gene: -; v_gene: TRBV15; abundance: few; CDR3aa: CATSQRRGVSTEAFF
j_gene: TRBJ1-3; d_gene: -; v_gene: TRBV5-8; abundance: -; CDR3aa: CASSLRRGATGNTIYF
j_gene: TRBJ2-7; d_gene: -; v_gene: TRBV10-3; abundance: -; CDR3aa: CAISDGPYEQYF
j_gene: TRBJ2-1; d_gene: -; v_gene: TRBV25-1; abundance: -; CDR3aa: CASSSPTAGLTAGYNEQFF
j_gene: TRBJ2-5; d_gene: TRBD2; v_gene: TRBV5-1; abundance: -; CDR3aa: CASATGGPSETQYF
j_gene: TRBJ2-5; d_gene: -; v_gene: TRBV5-1; abundance: many; CDR3aa: CASSERLQETQYF
j_gene: TRBJ2-1; d_gene: -; v_gene: TRBV6-5; abundance: -; CDR3aa: CASSYNLHNEQFF